This TCR beta chain stems from a study of Graves' ophthalmopathy and Graves' hyperthyroidism. Additional autoimmune diseases, uncontrolled infections, pregnancy or lactation disqualified patients. Each diagnosis was determined on the basis of clinical symptoms, serum thyroxine, TRAb, thyroid ultrasound and orbital computed tomography. Sampling 10 ml of fresh peripheral blood provided the PBMCs. Details on this clonotype: What it binds is not known.

General study results and limits: Blood also carried most expanded thyroid clonotypes exceeding 0.001 frequency.

CDR3 regions of TCR beta were amplified from RNA transcripts. An initial RT-PCR round employing HTBI primers preceded a second-round multiplex PCR. TCRdb fed the multiplex PCR reads into MiXCR, producing one record per CDR3 protein. The sample comprises about 230,000 distinct CDR3 sequences, around 42% of which are singletons, and around half rests with the top ten. V was clipped by 4 bases and J by 1 base; unmatched bases: 4. The CDR3 totals 16 residues. Germline V gives CDR1 SEHNR, CDR2 FQNEAQ (reference sequence). This chain joins TRBV7-9 and TRBJ2-2; 9 nucleotides line up with TRBD2. The specimen sequenced was peripheral blood. The receptor was derived from an adult man with Graves' ophthalmopathy. The CDR3 spells CASSSRTSENTGELFF. CDR3 coding DNA: TGTGCCAGCAGCTCACGGACTAGCGAGAACACCGGGGAGCTGTTTTTT. Variable domain in full (rest from reference TRBV7-9 and TRBJ2-2): DTGVSQNPRHKITKRGQNVTFRCDPISEHNRLYWYRQTLGQGPEFLTYFQNEAQLEKSRLLSDRFSAERPKGSFSTLEIQRTEQGDSAMYLCASSSRTSENTGELFFGEGSRLTVL.